This T cell receptor beta chain was obtained from a study of response to subunit inactivated influenza vaccine. Study-wide results and limits: The authors suggested that few new T cells are recruited per seasonal influenza vaccination.

TCRdb reanalysed the RT-PCR reads using MiXCR and keeps one entry per CDR3 protein. This table holds some 300,000 distinct CDR3 sequences, over 20% found once. Only a few counts were recorded for this clonotype. What it binds is unknown. This CDR3 region has 17 residues. Trimming took off 3 bases at V and 1 base at J, with 13 bases between the two ends. In germline, CDR1 is LGHNA, CDR2 YNFKEQ. This TCR was sampled from a man aged 50 to 69 who received an inactivated influenza vaccine. The chain employs TRBV4-2 and TRBJ1-6, with a weak D call TRBD1 (5 bases). The starting material was PBMCs from blood, obtained less than 22 months after vaccination. The CDR3 bases are TGTGCCAGCAGCCACACAAACCAGGGATCCTATAATTCACCCCTCCACTTT. Translation: CASSHTNQGSYNSPLHF.